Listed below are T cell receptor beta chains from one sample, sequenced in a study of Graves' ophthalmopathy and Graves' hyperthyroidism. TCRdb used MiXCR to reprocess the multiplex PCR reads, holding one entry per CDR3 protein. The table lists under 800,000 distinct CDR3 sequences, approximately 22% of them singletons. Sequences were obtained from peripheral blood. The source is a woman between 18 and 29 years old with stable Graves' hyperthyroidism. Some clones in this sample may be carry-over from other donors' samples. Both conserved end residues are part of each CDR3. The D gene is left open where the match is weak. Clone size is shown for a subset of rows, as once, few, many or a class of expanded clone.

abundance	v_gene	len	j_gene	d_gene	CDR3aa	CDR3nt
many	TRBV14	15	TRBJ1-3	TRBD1	CASSQLTGFGNTIYF	TGTGCCAGCAGCCAGTTGACAGGGTTCGGAAACACCATATATTTT
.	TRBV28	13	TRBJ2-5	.	CASSWTSQETQYF	TGTGCCAGCAGTTGGACCAGCCAAGAGACCCAGTACTTC
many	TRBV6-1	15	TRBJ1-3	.	CASSERPDSGNTIYF	TGTGCCAGCAGTGAAAGGCCGGACTCTGGAAACACCATATATTTT
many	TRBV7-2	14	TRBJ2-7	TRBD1	CASSFRDRGHEQYF	TGTGCCAGCAGCTTCCGGGACAGGGGACACGAGCAGTACTTC
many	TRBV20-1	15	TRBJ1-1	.	CSARDGHAVNTEAFF	TGCAGTGCTAGAGATGGCCACGCTGTGAACACTGAAGCTTTCTTT
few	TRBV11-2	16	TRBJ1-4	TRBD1	CASSPITGANNEKLFF	TGTGCCAGCAGCCCAATAACAGGGGCGAATAATGAAAAACTGTTTTTT
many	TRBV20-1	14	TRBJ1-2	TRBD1	CSARPGQGVGGYTF	TGCAGTGCTAGACCGGGACAGGGAGTGGGAGGCTACACCTTC
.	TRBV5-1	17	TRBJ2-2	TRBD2	CASSFKTSGRSTGELCF	TGCGCCAGCAGCTTTAAAACTAGCGGGAGAAGCACCGGGGAGCTGTGTTTT
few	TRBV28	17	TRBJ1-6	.	CANRPPAGSSYNSPLHF	TGTGCCAACAGACCTCCCGCGGGTAGCTCCTATAATTCACCCCTCCACTTT
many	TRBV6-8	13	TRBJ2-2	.	CADKGPNTGELFF	TGTGCCGACAAGGGGCCGAACACCGGGGAGCTGTTTTTT
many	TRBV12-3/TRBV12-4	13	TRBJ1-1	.	CASSWGSNTEAFF	TGTGCCAGCAGTTGGGGGTCGAACACTGAAGCTTTCTTT
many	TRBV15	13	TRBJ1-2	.	CATSHRDTGGYTF	TGTGCCACCAGCCACCGGGACACGGGTGGCTACACCTTC
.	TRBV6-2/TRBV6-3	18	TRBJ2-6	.	CASSYGRWVSSGANVLTF	TGTGCCAGCAGTTACGGGAGGTGGGTGAGCTCTGGGGCCAACGTCCTGACTTTC
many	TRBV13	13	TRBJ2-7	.	CASSPGPVYEQYF	TGTGCCAGCAGTCCTGGACCCGTCTACGAGCAGTACTTC
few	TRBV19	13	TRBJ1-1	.	CASSITRDTEAFF	TGTGCCAGTAGTATTACCCGGGACACTGAAGCTTTCTTT
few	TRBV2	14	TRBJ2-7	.	CASSSDGTSYEQYF	TGTGCCAGCAGTTCTGACGGGACCTCCTACGAGCAGTACTTC
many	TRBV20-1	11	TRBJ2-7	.	CSARGDNQQYF	TGCAGTGCTAGGGGAGATAACCAGCAGTACTTC
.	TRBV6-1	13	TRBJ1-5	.	CAGSGDSNQPQHF	TGTGCCGGATCAGGGGATAGCAATCAGCCCCAGCATTTT
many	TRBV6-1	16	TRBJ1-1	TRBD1	CASSPRDRRLNTEAFF	TGTGCCAGCAGTCCTAGGGACAGGAGATTGAACACTGAAGCTTTCTTT
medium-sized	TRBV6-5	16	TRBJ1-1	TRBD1	CASRPTTGRRNTEAFF	TGTGCCAGCAGGCCTACGACAGGGCGGAGGAACACTGAAGCTTTCTTT
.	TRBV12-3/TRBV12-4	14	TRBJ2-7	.	CASSINGPSYEQYF	TGTGCCAGCAGTATCAACGGGCCTAGCTACGAGCAGTACTTC
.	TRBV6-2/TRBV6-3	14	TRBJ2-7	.	CASSAGTEHYEQYF	TGTGCCAGCAGCGCCGGGACCGAACACTACGAGCAGTACTTC
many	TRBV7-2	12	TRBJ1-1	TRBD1	CASSWDRGEAFF	TGTGCCAGCAGCTGGGACAGGGGTGAAGCTTTCTTT
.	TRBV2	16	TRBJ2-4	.	CASTTGRRQAKNIQYF	TGTGCCAGCACCACCGGGCGGAGGCAAGCCAAAAACATTCAGTACTTC
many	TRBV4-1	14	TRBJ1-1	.	CASSQDFANTEAFF	TGCGCCAGCAGCCAAGATTTCGCGAACACTGAAGCTTTCTTT